This T cell receptor (beta chain) was documented in a study of regulatory T cells in long-lasting Graves disease. Study overall: Antithyroid drug intake by newly diagnosed Graves' patients had lasted under 3 months. Study findings and constraints: Patients whose Graves' disease persisted exhibited lower TCR diversity than those newly diagnosed.

This clonotype was counted at least ten times. The antigen remains undetermined. Building of the TCR beta libraries involved iRepertoire HTBI primers and Arm-PCR of CDR3 regions. In TCRdb, the multiplex PCR reads were re-called with MiXCR into one record per CDR3 protein. The table lists some 500,000 distinct CDR3 sequences, around 15% of them singletons. The time point denotes: newly diagnosed GD, antithyroid drugs for less than 3 months. The TCR library used RNA extracted from PBMCs. The sample was also linked to a second study, of T cells in Graves' hyperthyroidism and ophthalmopathy. As reported in that work: The study used the HTBI primer set for a first-round RT-PCR of the TCR CDR3.

The sequences come from peripheral blood mononuclear cells (PBMCs), collected at new diagnosis, from a patient treated with antithyroid drugs. The TCR comes from a woman aged 35-65 years with Graves disease.

CDR3 region: CASSHQGMNTEAFF. CDR3 in DNA: TGTGCCAGCAGCCACCAGGGGATGAACACTGAAGCTTTCTTT. The chain has TRBV3-1 and TRBJ1-1; D is perhaps TRBD1 (6 bases). The CDR3 extends over 14 amino acids. In germline, CDR1 is LGHDT, CDR2 YNNKEL (reference sequence). V was shortened by 3 bases and J by 0 bases, with 8 bases between the two germline ends.